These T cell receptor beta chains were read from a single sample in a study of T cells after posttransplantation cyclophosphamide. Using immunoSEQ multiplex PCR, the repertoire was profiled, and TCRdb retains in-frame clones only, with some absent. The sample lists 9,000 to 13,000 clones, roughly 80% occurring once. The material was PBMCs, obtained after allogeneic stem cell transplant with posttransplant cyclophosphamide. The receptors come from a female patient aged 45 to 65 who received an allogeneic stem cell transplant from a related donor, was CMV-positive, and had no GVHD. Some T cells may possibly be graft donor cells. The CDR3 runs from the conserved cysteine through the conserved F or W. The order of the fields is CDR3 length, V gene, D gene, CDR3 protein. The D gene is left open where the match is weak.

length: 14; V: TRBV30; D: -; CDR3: CAWSAGANTGELFF
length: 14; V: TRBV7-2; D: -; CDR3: CASSFSRGNHGYTF
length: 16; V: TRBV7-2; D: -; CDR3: CASTRAGGAGNSPLHF
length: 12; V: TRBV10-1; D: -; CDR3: CASSPGIVEQYF
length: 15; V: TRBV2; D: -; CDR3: CASSAEQGPNTEAFF
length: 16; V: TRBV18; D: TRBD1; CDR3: CASSQPGQGPYNEQFF
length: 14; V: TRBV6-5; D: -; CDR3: CASTTGGMNTEAFF
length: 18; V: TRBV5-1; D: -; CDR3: CASSLAPGSYRDTDTQYF
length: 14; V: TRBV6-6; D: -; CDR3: CASSYFRGTDTQYF
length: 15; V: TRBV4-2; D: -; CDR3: CASSQGELDTGELFF
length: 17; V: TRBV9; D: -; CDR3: CASSVATHGTNQETQYF
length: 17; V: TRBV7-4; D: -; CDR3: CASSFRLYASGTDTQYF
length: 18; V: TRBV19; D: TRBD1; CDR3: CASSPTLQGFSYNSPLHF
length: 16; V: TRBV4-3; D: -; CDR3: CASSQEKRGGDEKLFF
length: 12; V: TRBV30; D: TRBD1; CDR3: CARTGLSYGYTF
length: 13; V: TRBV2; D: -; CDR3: CASARLASYGYTF
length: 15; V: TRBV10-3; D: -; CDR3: CAISEPTRRTYEQYF
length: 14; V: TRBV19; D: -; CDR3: CASSPGLSGNTIYF
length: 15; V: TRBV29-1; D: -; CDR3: CSVEQSGTNTGELFF
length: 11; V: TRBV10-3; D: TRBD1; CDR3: CATTGGETQYF
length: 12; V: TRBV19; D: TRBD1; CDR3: CATGTGSYGYTF
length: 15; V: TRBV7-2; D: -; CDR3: CASRKDRSYTGELFF
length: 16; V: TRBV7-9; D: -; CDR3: CASSQLITLINYGYTF
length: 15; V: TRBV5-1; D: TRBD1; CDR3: CASQGGPGSNYGYTF
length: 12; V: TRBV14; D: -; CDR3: CASSQEWGEQYF
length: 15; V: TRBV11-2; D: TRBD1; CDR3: CASSSSGTVVHEQYF
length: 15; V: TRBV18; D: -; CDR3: CASSPPAQGSYGYTF
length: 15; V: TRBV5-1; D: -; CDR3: CASSLQTGTGNTIYF
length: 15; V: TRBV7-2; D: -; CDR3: CASSLDSRTGNTIYF
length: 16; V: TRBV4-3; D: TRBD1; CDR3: CASSQRQGSNTDTQYF
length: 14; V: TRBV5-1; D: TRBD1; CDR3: CASSQTGDDTEAFF
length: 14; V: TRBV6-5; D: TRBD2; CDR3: CASSRDSGGETQYF
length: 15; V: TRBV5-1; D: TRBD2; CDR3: CASSLAGGPTDTQYF
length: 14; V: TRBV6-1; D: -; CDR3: CASSEAGRTTAGYF
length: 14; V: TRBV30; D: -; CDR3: CAWSRLADTGELFF
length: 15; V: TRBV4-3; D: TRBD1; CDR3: CASSQQTGTRDEQFF
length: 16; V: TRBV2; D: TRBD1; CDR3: CASSRDRGSPPQEQYF
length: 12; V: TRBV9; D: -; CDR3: CARQDSGNTIYF
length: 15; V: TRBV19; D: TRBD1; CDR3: CASSGRQGSNQPQHF
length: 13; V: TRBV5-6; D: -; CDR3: CASSLSGNGKLFF
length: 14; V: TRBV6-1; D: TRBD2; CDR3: CASSVSGGEETQYF
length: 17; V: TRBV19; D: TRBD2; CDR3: CASSIGTSGVRSDTQYF
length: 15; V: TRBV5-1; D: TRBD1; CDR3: CASSLEAFGTGNYTF